The rows below give T cell receptor beta chains drawn from one sample of a study of T cells in Graves' hyperthyroidism and ophthalmopathy. TCRdb used MiXCR to reprocess the multiplex PCR reads, holding one entry per CDR3 protein. The sample gives over 300,000 distinct CDR3 sequences, roughly 15% of which show up once; roughly 35% is in the top ten. The sample taken for sequencing was blood. The receptors were sampled from a woman aged 40-49 years with Graves' ophthalmopathy. The CDR3 runs from the conserved cysteine through the conserved F or W. D genes are given only for firm matches. Only some rows state a clone size, as once, few, many or a class for expanded clones.

TRBV2,many,TRBJ1-2,NA,TGTGCCAGCAGTGTGAGGGGTTCGGGATATGGCTACACCTTC,CASSVRGSGYGYTF
TRBV12-3/TRBV12-4,NA,TRBJ2-1,NA,TGTGCCAGCAGTTTTGGGGGGTATGAGCAGTTCTTC,CASSFGGYEQFF
TRBV28,many,TRBJ1-2,NA,TGTGCCAGCAGTGAAAACCCCTCCGGTGCCTCTTCGGGTGGCTACACCTTC,CASSENPSGASSGGYTF
TRBV7-2,many,TRBJ2-2,TRBD2,TGTGCCAGCAGCACGGGACTAGCCCGACCCACCGGGGAGCTGTTTTTT,CASSTGLARPTGELFF
TRBV4-1,NA,TRBJ2-2,NA,TGCGCCAGCAGCCAAGAAGTTTACAGGGAAGGAAGGAACACCGGGGAGCTGTTTTTT,CASSQEVYREGRNTGELFF
TRBV4-2,NA,TRBJ1-1,NA,TGTGCCAGCAGCCCTATGGAGGGGCTGAACACTGAAGCTTTCTTT,CASSPMEGLNTEAFF
TRBV28,NA,TRBJ1-5,NA,TGTGCCAGCAGTCTGACAGGTGTAGCAAATCAGCCCCAGCATTTT,CASSLTGVANQPQHF
TRBV6-1,few,TRBJ1-5,NA,TGTGCCAGCAGTTCAGGAGGAGGTAGCAATCAGCCCCAGCATTTT,CASSSGGGSNQPQHF
TRBV28,many,TRBJ2-2,NA,TGTGCCAGCAGTTTGGGACCGGCGAGACTGTTTTTT,CASSLGPARLFF
TRBV20-1,many,TRBJ1-1,NA,TGCAGTGCTAGAGTCCGAGGGGGTGAAGCTTTCTTT,CSARVRGGEAFF
TRBV4-1,few,TRBJ2-7,TRBD2,TGCGCCAGCAGCCAGGCCGATAGCGGGAGCCAGTCCTACGAGCAGTACTTC,CASSQADSGSQSYEQYF
TRBV7-6,many,TRBJ2-7,NA,TGTGCCAGCAGCTTAAGAGGTCTGGAGGCGCAGTACTTC,CASSLRGLEAQYF
TRBV7-6,NA,TRBJ2-1,NA,TGTGCCAGCAGCTTAGCGGTGTCGGGCGAGCAGTTCTTC,CASSLAVSGEQFF
TRBV7-8,many,TRBJ2-3,NA,TGTGCCAGCAGCTTCCGGGACGGAAGGACAGATACGCAGTATTTT,CASSFRDGRTDTQYF
TRBV7-9,many,TRBJ2-3,NA,TGTGCCAGCAGCCCCTCGGGAATTAGCACAGATACGCAGTATTTT,CASSPSGISTDTQYF
TRBV19,many,TRBJ1-5,TRBD1,TGTGCCAGTAAGTCAGGGGGCGGAGGCAATCAGCCCCAGCATTTT,CASKSGGGGNQPQHF
TRBV2,many,TRBJ2-6,NA,TGTGCCAGCAGTGAGGAGGGGGCTGGGGCCAACGTCCTGACTTTC,CASSEEGAGANVLTF
TRBV20-1,few,TRBJ2-4,NA,TGCAGTGCTAGATCTGCGAACATTCAGTACTTC,CSARSANIQYF
TRBV11-2,few,TRBJ1-6,NA,TGTGCCAGCAGTTCCCTGCGGGGGAGCGGTAATTCACCCCTCCACTTT,CASSSLRGSGNSPLHF
TRBV6-1,many,TRBJ2-4,TRBD1,TGTGCCAGCAGTGCCCCCTCGGACAGGGAGAACAAAAACATTCAGTACTTC,CASSAPSDRENKNIQYF
TRBV3-1,many,TRBJ1-2,NA,TGTGCCAGCAGCCAAGATCATGGGACACCATATGGCTACACCTTC,CASSQDHGTPYGYTF
TRBV6-1,few,TRBJ2-3,NA,TGTGCCAGCAGCCGCGGCTTGGGAGTTTCAGATACGCAGTATTTT,CASSRGLGVSDTQYF
TRBV24-1,NA,TRBJ2-2,TRBD1,TGTGCCACCTCGGCACAGGGGGCGACCGGGGAGCTGTTTTTT,CATSAQGATGELFF
TRBV20-1,NA,TRBJ1-2,NA,TGCAGTGCTAGCTTCCGGGACGGGGGGATTGGCTACACCTTC,CSASFRDGGIGYTF
TRBV4-2,NA,TRBJ2-7,TRBD2,TGTGCCAGCAGCCAAGACTGGACTAGCCGCGCCTACGAGCAGTACTTC,CASSQDWTSRAYEQYF
TRBV19,few,TRBJ1-6,TRBD1,TGTGCCACGTCCCCAGGACAGGGTCGATCACCCCTCCACTTT,CATSPGQGRSPLHF